The 21 T cell receptor beta chains below all came from one sample that was sequenced in a study of vaccination and CD4 T cells after COVID-19. The antigens for these receptors are not known. The Oncomine TCR Beta short-read assay generated sequence data from the DNA of cultured CD4+ T cells. TCRdb processed the PCR reads anew with MiXCR; each CDR3 protein has one entry. The table has a few thousand distinct CDR3 sequences, 25% to 30% seen once. Treatment defined: approximately nine-day PBMC culture with coronavirus spike peptide pools or control peptides (ViraFEST assay). This specimen was CD4+ T cells from blood, cultured in vitro, taken after SARS-CoV-2 vaccination. These receptors all stem from a human donor who had recovered from COVID-19.

This clonotype came up a few times. The chain carries TRBV19 and TRBJ2-3, with TRBD2 as a possible D gene (7 bases). Looked up from germline, CDR1 is LNHDA and CDR2 is SQIVND (reference sequence). Trimming left V 6 bases short and J 8 bases short, with 12 bases between. CDR3 length equals 12 residues. CDR3 DNA sequence: TGTGCCAGTAGACAGGGAGGGGGTACGCAGTATTTT. Protein: CASRQGGGTQYF.

This clonotype is judged large. J is TRBJ1-2 and V is TRBV20-1; perhaps TRBD1 as D (5 bases). This CDR3 spans 13 amino acids. V was pared by 3 bases and J by 1 base, with 9 bases between. From germline, CDR1 is DFQATT and CDR2 SNEGSKA (reference sequence). The CDR3 region has the DNA TGCAGTGCTAGGGAGACAGTTAACTATGGCTACACCTTC. This encodes CSARETVNYGYTF.

This clonotype was seen a handful of times. The genes are TRBV20-1 and TRBJ1-1, with no clear D. CDR3 length: 14 residues. V was pared by 1 base and J by 10 bases, with 19 bases between. The germline gives CDR1 DFQATT, CDR2 SNEGSKA (reference sequence). The DNA of the CDR3 is TGCAGTGCTAGAGGGGAAGAGACTATAGGGAGAGCTTTCTTT. It is translated as CSARGEETIGRAFF.

CDR3 in amino acids: CASSPRTGNYYGYTF. CDR3 bases: TGTGCCAGCAGCCCCCGAACAGGGAACTACTATGGCTACACCTTC. V and J are TRBV9 and TRBJ1-2; a possible D gene is TRBD1 (6 bases). V was clipped by 4 bases and J by 3 bases, with 16 bases between them. This CDR3 is built from 15 residues. CDR1 is SGDLS, CDR2 YYNGEE, per germline.

By share of the sample, this clonotype is large. J is TRBJ1-2 and V is TRBV6-1, with 9 bases aligning to TRBD1. Unmatched junction bases numbered 10, after V lost 5 bases and J lost 6 bases. Germline assignment: CDR1 MNHNS and CDR2 SASEGT. The CDR3 runs 15 residues. The CDR3, as DNA: TGTGCCAGCAGTAACCGACAGGGGGAAGTTGATGGCTACACCTTC. Amino acids: CASSNRQGEVDGYTF.

The rearrangement uses TRBV6-1 and TRBJ1-1, with TRBD1 matching 9 bases. Losses at the gene ends were 6 bases for V and 4 bases for J; bases not matched to a gene: 6. The CDR3 runs 14 residues. Germline V gene data show CDR1 as MNHNS and CDR2 as SASEGT. This CDR3 reads CASSRVTGGTEAFF. The CDR3 bases are TGTGCCAGCAGCCGTGTGACAGGGGGCACTGAAGCTTTCTTT.

This clonotype was seen only a few times. V is TRBV6-1 and J is TRBJ1-2; 9 nucleotides line up with TRBD1. V lost 6 bases and J lost 6; bases outside the gene matches: 5. The CDR3 spans 13 residues. CDR1 and CDR2 from the germline V gene are MNHNS and SASEGT. CDR3 sequence: CASRPTGGDGYTF. The CDR3 DNA reads as TGTGCCAGCAGGCCTACAGGGGGCGATGGCTACACCTTC.

Written as DNA, the CDR3 is TGCAGTGCTAAACGAGGACAGGGGGCGTCGGTGGGTGGCTACACCTTC. Its translation: CSAKRGQGASVGGYTF. The chain employs TRBV20-1 and TRBJ1-2, with TRBD1 matching over 11 bases. This CDR3 is built from 16 residues. Trimming at V came to 4 bases and at J to 7 bases, leaving 14 bases not matched to a gene. Germline V gives CDR1 DFQATT, CDR2 SNEGSKA (reference sequence).

This clonotype was counted between two and nine times. The chain is built from TRBV24-1 and TRBJ2-1, with TRBD1 matching over 7 bases. CDR1 KGHDR and CDR2 SFDVKD come from the germline V gene. This CDR3 has 18 residues. With 3 bases clipped from V and 3 bases from J, the junction kept 13 bases outside the gene matches. The DNA of the CDR3 is TGTGCCACCAGTGATCCCATGCCACAGGGGAAGGACTACAATGAGCAGTTCTTC. Its translation: CATSDPMPQGKDYNEQFF.

This clonotype is medium-sized by share. V gene TRBV20-1 combines with J gene TRBJ2-1, with 13 bases aligning to TRBD2. CDR3 length equals 15 residues. Losses at the gene ends were 7 bases for V and 0 bases for J; bases not matched to a gene: 3. Germline V lookup: CDR1 DFQATT, CDR2 SNEGSKA (reference sequence). CDR3 DNA: TGCAGTGGACTAGCGGGGGGCCTCTCCTACAATGAGCAGTTCTTC. Its translation is CSGLAGGLSYNEQFF.

This clonotype is labeled as medium-sized. The V and J genes are TRBV20-1 and TRBJ2-1, with 13 bases aligning to TRBD2. This CDR3 is built from 13 residues. Trimming cost V 5 bases and J 14 bases; bases outside gene matches: 9. CDR1 is DFQATT and CDR2 is SNEGSKA in the germline V gene (reference sequence). The DNA of the CDR3 is TGCAGTGCTGCTGTGACTAGCGGGGGGATGAAGTTCTTC. It yields the protein CSAAVTSGGMKFF.

This clonotype turned up a few times. The chain uses TRBV29-1 and TRBJ1-2; D possibly corresponds to TRBD1 (5 bases). CDR3 size: 12 residues. Germline V gives CDR1 SQVTM, CDR2 ANQGSEA. Trimming removed 4 bases from V and 6 bases from J, with 12 bases in between. The DNA for the CDR3 is TGCAGCGTTGTCTTGGGAGGGGATGGCTACACCTTC. Translation: CSVVLGGDGYTF.

Within the sample, this clonotype is large. The chain joins TRBV7-3 to TRBJ1-2; D possibly corresponds to TRBD1 (6 bases). Looked up from germline, CDR1 is SGHTA and CDR2 is FQGTGA. This CDR3 spans 13 amino acids. Trimming removed 4 bases at V and 8 bases at J, with 14 bases between. The CDR3 loop is CASSSRGAEGYTF. In nucleotides, the CDR3 is TGTGCCAGCAGCTCCAGGGGTGCGGAGGGCTACACCTTC. Together with reference TRBV7-3 and TRBJ1-2, the CDR3 gives the full variable domain: GAGVSQTPSNKVTEKGKYVELRCDPISGHTALYWYRQSLGQGPEFLIYFQGTGAADDSGLPNDRFFAVRPEGSVSTLKIQRTERGDSAVYLCASSSRGAEGYTFGSGTRLTVV.

This clonotype has a handful of counts. The V gene is TRBV24-1, the J gene TRBJ2-1; 8 bases agree with TRBD2. V trimming: 5 bases; J trimming: 1 base; junction bases outside the gene matches: 6. CDR1 KGHDR and CDR2 SFDVKD come from the germline V gene. The CDR3 totals 16 residues. The DNA of the CDR3 is TGTGCCACCAGTGGCCGCGGGGGGCGGTCCTACAATGAGCAGTTCTTC. It yields the protein CATSGRGGRSYNEQFF.

This chain uses TRBV4-2 with TRBJ2-7; D might be TRBD1 (5 bases). The germline V gene encodes CDR1 LGHNA and CDR2 YNFKEQ. The CDR3 length is 14 residues. V was cut by 0 bases and J by 9 bases, with 15 bases left in between. CDR3 protein: CASSQDGGATGQYF. CDR3 nucleotides: TGTGCCAGCAGCCAAGATGGTGGGGCCACAGGGCAGTACTTC.

This clonotype has a handful of counts. J is TRBJ1-3 and V is TRBV7-9, with D uncertain. This CDR3 has 12 amino acids. Germline V CDR1 and CDR2: SEHNR, FQNEAQ (reference sequence). V lost 1 base to trimming and J lost 3 bases, with 1 base between them. The CDR3 DNA reads TGTGCCAGCAGCTTAGATGGAAACACCATATATTTT. Translating gives CASSLDGNTIYF.

This clonotype is medium-sized by share. The chain is built from TRBV24-1 and TRBJ2-7; D could derive from TRBD1 or TRBD2 (5 bases each). The V gene's germline CDR1 is KGHDR and CDR2 SFDVKD. Trimming shortened V by 1 base and J by 9 bases, and 21 bases separated the two germline ends. The CDR3 is made up of 16 amino acids. In DNA, the CDR3 is TGTGCCACCAGTGATTTAGGGACGCGAGAGGGGAACTCGCAGTACTTC. It translates to CATSDLGTREGNSQYF.

This chain links TRBV6-1 with TRBJ1-2; tentative D call: TRBD1 (6 bases). CDR1 is MNHNS, CDR2 SASEGT, per germline. This CDR3 region has 15 residues. Deletions cut 5 bases from V and 4 bases from J, with 17 bases between. CDR3 loop: CASSQTPPDSYGYTF. The CDR3 DNA is TGTGCCAGCAGTCAAACCCCACCGGACAGCTATGGCTACACCTTC.

The chain joins TRBV14 to TRBJ2-7, with D possibly TRBD2 on 6 matching bases. The CDR3 has 15 amino acids. The V end was cut by 1 base, the J end by 2 bases, with 12 bases between. Germline assignment: CDR1 SGHDN and CDR2 FVKESK. The CDR3: CASSQAGGGTYEQYF. In DNA form, the CDR3 reads TGTGCCAGCAGCCAAGCTGGTGGGGGGACCTACGAGCAGTACTTC.

The chain uses TRBV7-3 and TRBJ2-5; 7 bases are shared with TRBD1. CDR1 is SGHTA, CDR2 FQGTGA, per germline. The CDR3 has 13 amino acids. V shed 4 bases, J shed 2 bases, and the junction held 1 base outside the gene matches. The CDR3 loop reads CASSWTGQETQYF. CDR3 DNA sequence: TGTGCCAGCAGCTGGACAGGTCAAGAGACCCAGTACTTC.

By share, this clonotype counts as medium-sized. The V gene is TRBV20-1, the J gene TRBJ1-2; D is unclear. V was cut by 3 bases and J by 4 bases, with 6 bases left in between. The CDR3 consists of 11 residues. CDR1 and CDR2 from the germline V gene are DFQATT and SNEGSKA (reference sequence). CDR3 region: CSASSIYGYTF. Written as DNA, the CDR3 is TGCAGTGCTAGCTCTATCTATGGCTACACCTTC.